Listed below are T cell receptor beta chains from one sample, sequenced in a study of blood T cell repertoires in COVID-19. Method: immunoSEQ multiplex PCR; TCRdb's copy keeps in-frame clones and lacks some. Altogether approximately 350,000 clones are present, about 90% being singletons, with the ten largest covering under 3%. Source material: PBMCs or T cells enriched from blood (not recorded which). The receptors originated from a woman under 40 who had recovered from COVID-19. Both conserved end residues are part of each CDR3. The D gene is left open where the match is weak. Part of the rows lack a size; the others show once, few, many or a class for expanded clones.

V	J	size	D	DNA	CDR3
TRBV6-1	TRBJ1-1	few	.	TGTGCCAGCAGTGAAAATTATGGGCCGAACACTGAAGCTTTCTTT	CASSENYGPNTEAFF
TRBV10-3	TRBJ2-1	.	.	TGTGCCATCACCGGGACTGGAAATGAGCAGTTCTTC	CAITGTGNEQFF
TRBV4-1	TRBJ2-7	.	TRBD1	TGCGCCAGCAGCCGCCAGCAGGGGGCCAATACCTACGAGCAGTACTTC	CASSRQQGANTYEQYF
TRBV4-1	TRBJ2-1	.	.	TGCGCCAGCAGCCAAGATAAGAATAGCGGACTCTCCTACAATGAGCAGTTCTTC	CASSQDKNSGLSYNEQFF
TRBV29-1	TRBJ2-2	.	.	TGCAGCGTTGCCCCCAAATCGAACACCGGGGAGCTGTTTTTT	CSVAPKSNTGELFF
TRBV19	TRBJ1-1	.	.	TGTGCCAGTATAGACAGCCTGAACACTGAAGCTTTCTTT	CASIDSLNTEAFF
TRBV7-8	TRBJ1-5	.	.	TGTGCCAGCAGCTTAAGCGGAGGGGGCAATCAGCCCCAGCATTTT	CASSLSGGGNQPQHF
TRBV14	TRBJ2-3	.	.	TGTGCCAGCAGCCAAGCCGCTAGCGCGATGCAGTATTTT	CASSQAASAMQYF
TRBV18	TRBJ2-1	.	.	TGTGCCAGCTCACCACCGGTCAGGGCGACCTCCTACAATGAGCAGTTCTTC	CASSPPVRATSYNEQFF
TRBV27	TRBJ2-7	.	.	TGTGCCAGCAGTTTTTATAGGCAGGGGCTGGGAGGGGGTTACGAGCAGTACTTC	CASSFYRQGLGGGYEQYF
TRBV21-1	TRBJ1-1	few	.	TGTGCCAGCAAAAAAATTGAGGGCGGGAACACTGAAGCTTTCTTT	CASKKIEGGNTEAFF
TRBV28	TRBJ1-1	once	.	TGTGCCAGCAGCCCCCCAGGGATCATTAACACTGAAGCTTTCTTT	CASSPPGIINTEAFF
TRBV9	TRBJ1-3	once	TRBD1	TGTGCCAGCAGCGCAACAGGGGGAGGAAACACCATATATTTT	CASSATGGGNTIYF
TRBV7-9	TRBJ1-5	.	.	TGTGCCAGCAGCTCTGACAGGCTCAATCAGCCCCAGCATTTT	CASSSDRLNQPQHF
TRBV9	TRBJ1-2	few	TRBD1	TGTGCCAGCAGCGTAGCTCGGACAGGGGTTGGCTACACCTTC	CASSVARTGVGYTF
TRBV3-1/TRBV3-2	TRBJ2-1	.	.	TGTGCCAGCAGCCAGCAGGACACCTACAATGAGCAGTTCTTC	CASSQQDTYNEQFF
TRBV3-1/TRBV3-2	TRBJ1-5	.	.	TGTGCCAGCAGCCAAGGTGGCAGGGATCAGCCCCAGCATTTT	CASSQGGRDQPQHF
TRBV6-5	TRBJ2-2	.	TRBD2	TGTGCCAGCACTTCGGGACTAGCGGGCACCGGGGAGCTGTTTTTT	CASTSGLAGTGELFF
TRBV5-1	TRBJ1-2	once	.	TGCGCCAGCAGCTTGGCGGACAGCTCCTATGGCTACACCTTC	CASSLADSSYGYTF
TRBV5-4	TRBJ1-1	.	.	TGTGCCAGCAGCTTGGTGGGGGGGCAGGAAAACACTGAAGCTTTCTTT	CASSLVGGQENTEAFF
TRBV7-2	TRBJ2-5	.	TRBD2	TGTGCCAGCAGCGAGGGACTAGCGGGAGGTTGGGAGACCCAGTACTTC	CASSEGLAGGWETQYF
TRBV5-5	TRBJ2-2	.	TRBD2	TGTGCCAGCAGCTGGCACGGACTAGCGGGGGGGCCGTACACCGGGGAGCTGTTTTTT	CASSWHGLAGGPYTGELFF
TRBV2	TRBJ2-7	.	TRBD2	TGTGCCAGCACCCCCGAGGGGAGGGGCTACGAGCAGTACTTC	CASTPEGRGYEQYF
TRBV5-4	TRBJ2-5	.	TRBD2	TGTGCCAGCAGCGGGGGGGGACTAGCGGGAGTAGGCCAAGAGACCCAGTACTTC	CASSGGGLAGVGQETQYF
TRBV7-6	TRBJ2-3	.	.	TGTGCCAGCAGCCCCAGCGGATACACAGATACGCAGTATTTT	CASSPSGYTDTQYF
TRBV7-9	TRBJ1-1	few	.	TGTGCCAGCAGCTTAGCGGGACATTTGGGCACTGAAGCTTTCTTT	CASSLAGHLGTEAFF
TRBV27	TRBJ2-2	.	.	TGTGCCAGCAGTCGTTGGCACGGGGAGCTGTTTTTT	CASSRWHGELFF
TRBV11-2	TRBJ2-1	.	.	TGTGCCAGCAGCTTAGCGGGGATCTACAATGAGCAGTTCTTC	CASSLAGIYNEQFF
TRBV3-1/TRBV3-2	TRBJ1-1	.	TRBD1	TGTGCCAGCAGCCAAGGACAGGGGGCTCACACTGAAGCTTTCTTT	CASSQGQGAHTEAFF
TRBV28	TRBJ1-3	once	TRBD1	TGTGCCAGCAGTTCCGGGACAGGGGGGACTGGAAACACCATATATTTT	CASSSGTGGTGNTIYF
TRBV9	TRBJ1-1	.	.	TGTGCCAGCAGCGTAGCCTGGAACACTGAAGCTTTCTTT	CASSVAWNTEAFF
TRBV4-1	TRBJ1-2	.	.	TGCGCCAGCAGCCAAGTTGGGAACTCGGGAGGATCTGGCTACACCTTC	CASSQVGNSGGSGYTF
TRBV3-1/TRBV3-2	TRBJ1-6	.	.	TGTGCCAGCAGCCAAGGGGGCGGTAGTTCACCCCTCCACTTT	CASSQGGGSSPLHF
TRBV28	TRBJ1-6	.	TRBD1	TGTGCCAGCAGAAGGACAGGGATCTATAATTCACCCCTCCACTTT	CASRRTGIYNSPLHF
TRBV23-1	TRBJ1-6	few	TRBD1	TGCGCCAGCAGTCAATTAAACCACCGGTGGGACAGGGGTAATATTTCCTCACCCCTCCACTTT	CASSQLNHRWDRGNISSPLHF
TRBV9	TRBJ2-1	.	TRBD2	TGTGCCAGCAGCCCCAGAAGCGGGATGGATGAGCAGTTCTTC	CASSPRSGMDEQFF
TRBV5-1	TRBJ2-2	.	TRBD2	TGCGCCAGCAGCGTATTCACTCCTAGCGGGTCAACCGGGGAGCTGTTTTTT	CASSVFTPSGSTGELFF
TRBV27	TRBJ1-5	once	.	TGTGCCAGCAGTTCAGGACAGTGGCAGGAGCCCCAGCATTTT	CASSSGQWQEPQHF
TRBV11-3	TRBJ1-4	.	.	TGTGCCAGCACCTACGGTAGTCGGGGACAAAATGCAACTAATGAAAAACTGTTTTTT	CASTYGSRGQNATNEKLFF
TRBV14	TRBJ1-1	.	TRBD1	TGTGCCAGCAGCCAGCAGGGGGATACTGAAGCTTTCTTT	CASSQQGDTEAFF
TRBV27	TRBJ2-2	.	TRBD1	TGTGCCAGCAGTTCGACAGGGGTCACCGGGGAGCTGTTTTTT	CASSSTGVTGELFF
TRBV19	TRBJ2-2	.	.	TGTGCCAGTAGTATAGACGAGGGCCACTACTACACCGGGGAGCTGTTTTTT	CASSIDEGHYYTGELFF
TRBV13	TRBJ2-1	few	.	TGTGCCAGCAGCTCCTTGGAGGGTGAGCAGTTCTTC	CASSSLEGEQFF
TRBV29-1	TRBJ1-1	.	TRBD1	TGCAGCGTTGCAGCACAGGGGCCTGAAGCTTTCTTT	CSVAAQGPEAFF
TRBV7-9	TRBJ2-7	.	TRBD1	TGTGCCAGCAGCTTAGTTTATGACAGGGGGAACTACGAGCAGTACTTC	CASSLVYDRGNYEQYF
TRBV15	TRBJ1-2	.	TRBD1	TGTGCCACCAGCATGGGACAGACGAATGGCTACACCTTC	CATSMGQTNGYTF
TRBV19	TRBJ1-5	.	.	TGTGCCACCCACGCTGCAGGGCCCTATCAGCCCCAGCATTTT	CATHAAGPYQPQHF
TRBV2	TRBJ2-3	.	.	TGTGCCAGCAGGCTGGATGCCCGGGCGCAGTATTTT	CASRLDARAQYF